These 32 T cell receptor beta chains originate from one sample sequenced in a study of glioma-infiltrating T cells. TCR alpha and beta CDR3 regions were amplified from RNA using iRepertoire nested multiplex PCR. Using its own MiXCR run on the multiplex PCR reads, TCRdb lists one record per CDR3 protein. The data hold fewer than 200,000 distinct CDR3 sequences, with around 30% observed a single time. Sequencing input: glioma tissue, nonneoplastic brain tissue, or PBMCs (not recorded which). The receptors originated from a human donor with low-grade glioma or glioblastoma, undergoing nonglioma brain surgery, or in good health (not recorded which).

In its sample, this clonotype was seen a few times. The DNA for the CDR3 is TGTGCCAGCAGCTTAGTTGGGTCGAATGAGCAGTACTTC. Its translation: CASSLVGSNEQYF. This chain joins TRBV7-9 and TRBJ2-7; D is ambiguous. V dropped 1 base and J dropped 7 bases, with 11 bases sitting between them. Germline assignment: CDR1 SEHNR and CDR2 FQNEAQ (reference sequence). The CDR3 has 13 amino acids.

The J gene is TRBJ2-2, the V gene TRBV29-1, with D maybe TRBD1 (5 bases). V was trimmed by 4 bases and J by 6 bases, leaving 18 bases between them. The CDR3 contains 15 residues. Germline assignment: CDR1 SQVTM and CDR2 ANQGSEA. The CDR3 here is CSVGVRQIPPGELFF. The DNA of the CDR3 is TGCAGCGTTGGGGTCCGACAGATACCCCCCGGGGAGCTGTTTTTT.

This clonotype was recorded many times. The chain couples TRBV29-1 to TRBJ1-1; maybe TRBD1 (5 bases). V was pared by 0 bases and J by 8 bases, with 19 bases between. This CDR3 has 15 residues. Per germline, CDR1 SQVTM and CDR2 ANQGSEA. The CDR3 DNA sequence: TGCAGCGTTGAAGATCATTCGAGGGGACCCCTAGAAGCTTTCTTT. This encodes CSVEDHSRGPLEAFF.

This clonotype was picked up many times. This chain links TRBV6-1 with TRBJ2-7, with a possible D match to TRBD2 (5 bases). The CDR3 is 11 residues long. Trimming stripped 5 bases from V and 8 bases from J, with 10 bases between. Germline CDR1 is MNHNS and CDR2 is SASEGT. The CDR3 sequence is CASSSGRQQYF. The DNA for the CDR3 is TGTGCCAGCAGTTCTGGGAGACAGCAGTACTTC.

About this clonotype itself: A much larger clone sits a single nucleotide away, making a read error possible. The V call is TRBV7-9, the J call TRBJ1-2, with D hard to call. Per the germline V gene, CDR1 is SEHNR and CDR2 is FQNEAQ (reference sequence). The CDR3 totals 14 residues. The germline V and J ends were trimmed by 5 bases and 9 bases, with 19 bases remaining between them. Written as DNA, the CDR3 is TGTGCCAGCAGCCGAGAGGGCCCCGATCGTTGCTACACCTTC. Its protein is CASSREGPDRCYTF.

The V call is TRBV29-1, the J call TRBJ2-7, with TRBD2 matching 9 bases. The J segment lost 9 bases and the V segment lost 4 bases, leaving 7 bases of the junction unmatched. The CDR3 totals 12 residues. The germline CDR1 and CDR2 sequences are SQVTM and ANQGSEA. CDR3 region: CSVVIAGELQYF. DNA of the CDR3: TGCAGCGTTGTAATAGCGGGAGAATTGCAGTACTTC.

Turning to this clonotype: With a much larger clone just one base away, this may be a read error. Likely a read error: the CDR3 ends without its conserved phenylalanine or tryptophan. The chain is built from TRBV19 and TRBJ1-1; no definite D call. V shed 4 bases and J shed 1 base, with 7 bases lying between them. The CDR3 runs 13 residues. The germline gives CDR1 LNHDA, CDR2 SQIVND (reference sequence). The CDR3 reads CASSTTANTEAFL. CDR3 nucleotide sequence: TGTGCCAGTAGTACTACAGCGAACACTGAAGCTTTCCTT.

In this sample, this clonotype turned up a few times. The V gene is TRBV19, the J gene TRBJ2-1; the D call may be TRBD1 or TRBD2 (6 bases each). Looked up from germline, CDR1 is LNHDA and CDR2 is SQIVND (reference sequence). Trimming stripped 0 bases from V and 8 bases from J, with 26 bases between. CDR3 length: 19 residues. The CDR3 DNA reads TGTGCCAGTAGTATAGATGGGGGCATAATGGCGGGATCTATTGATGAGCAGTTCTTC. It translates to CASSIDGGIMAGSIDEQFF.

This clonotype was counted many times. The chain carries TRBV6-1 and TRBJ2-3, with D hard to call. Germline lookup yields CDR1 MNHNS and CDR2 SASEGT. The CDR3 runs to 13 residues. V gave up 5 bases and J gave up 5 bases, with 11 bases separating them. CDR3 bases: TGTGCCAGCAGTCCTCTCTCGCGAGATACGCAGTATTTT. Protein: CASSPLSRDTQYF.

This clonotype was counted ten times or more. This chain joins TRBV2 and TRBJ2-5, with D unclear. Trimming took 5 bases from V and 0 from J, leaving 4 bases between them. The CDR3 is made up of 12 amino acids. Germline V gene sequence: CDR1 SNHLY, CDR2 FYNNEI. In nucleotides, the CDR3 is TGTGCCAGCAGTCGAGACCAAGAGACCCAGTACTTC. Encoded protein: CASSRDQETQYF.

In regard to this clonotype: Given a much more abundant clone one base away, this may be a read error. V gene TRBV2 combines with J gene TRBJ1-1, with unresolved D. The CDR3 runs 15 residues. Germline loops: CDR1 SNHLY, CDR2 FYNNEI. CDR3 loop: CASSEDILGITEVFF. The CDR3 region has the DNA TGTGCCAGCAGTGAAGATATTTTGGGGATTACTGAAGTTTTCTTT. Combining the CDR3 with reference TRBV2 and TRBJ1-1 gives the whole variable domain EPEVTQTPSHQVTQMGQEVILRCVPISNHLYFYWYRQILGQKVEFLVSFYNNEISEKSEIFDDQFSVERPDGSNFTLKIRSTKLEDSAMYFCASSEDILGITEVFFGQGTRLTVV.

This clonotype was picked up a small number of times. V and J are TRBV5-4 and TRBJ2-1, with 15 bases lining up with TRBD2. The CDR3 extends over 16 amino acids. The J segment lost 12 bases and the V segment lost 2 bases, leaving 9 bases of the junction unmatched. Germline CDR1 and CDR2: SGHNT and YYREEE (reference sequence). This CDR3 is CASSLHGTSGRRGQFF. The CDR3 nucleotides are TGTGCCAGCAGCTTACATGGGACTAGCGGGAGGCGGGGGCAGTTCTTC.

The CDR3 sequence: CHYGFENRGETQYF. Written as DNA, the CDR3 is TGTCATTATGGGTTTGAGAACAGGGGGGAGACCCAGTACTTC. The chain uses TRBV12-3 or TRBV12-4 and TRBJ2-5; TRBD1 matches 8 bases. The CDR3 totals 14 residues.

About this clonotype: A much larger clone differs from this one at a single base, so this may be a read error. The chain employs TRBV19 and TRBJ1-1, with D possibly being TRBD1 (5 bases). The CDR3 covers 15 residues. Germline CDR1 reads LNHDA; CDR2 reads SQIVND (reference sequence). The CDR3 region is CASSMGTRAGTGAFF. Here the CDR3 DNA reads TGTGCCAGTAGTATGGGGACTCGGGCGGGGACTGGAGCTTTCTTT.

This clonotype was seen at least ten times. J is TRBJ2-3 and V is TRBV7-2; D ambiguous. Trimming removed 2 bases from V and 0 bases from J, with 6 bases in between. This CDR3 has 14 residues. The germline V gene encodes CDR1 SGHTA and CDR2 FQGNSA. The CDR3 loop reads CASSLTRSTDTQYF. The CDR3 region has the DNA TGTGCCAGCAGCTTAACGCGGAGCACAGATACGCAGTATTTT.

With regard to this clonotype: This CDR3 fails to terminate in the conserved phenylalanine or tryptophan, so it likely reflects a read error. The chain carries TRBV25-1 and TRBJ2-3; D gene unclear. The CDR3 runs to 14 residues. The germline gives CDR1 MGHDK, CDR2 SYGVNS. Trimming took 1 base from V and 5 from J, leaving 10 bases between them. In nucleotides, the CDR3 is TGTGCCAGCAGTGAATTGCCAGGCATAGATACGCAGTATTCT. Its protein product is CASSELPGIDTQYS.

This clonotype was observed at least ten times. The chain employs TRBV20-1 and TRBJ2-1, with no clear D. The ends were cut back, 3 bases at V and 14 bases at J, with 17 bases in the middle. Germline CDR1 DFQATT, CDR2 SNEGSKA (reference sequence). The CDR3 loop spans 12 amino acids. As DNA, the CDR3 is TGCAGTGCTAGTATTACCAATTCGAGAGAGTTCTTC. Protein: CSASITNSREFF.

The chain uses TRBV27 and TRBJ1-2; TRBD1 matches at 10 bases. V trimming: 5 bases; J trimming: 2 bases; junction bases outside the gene matches: 5. This CDR3 has 15 amino acids. CDR1 and CDR2 from the germline V gene are MNHEY and SMNVEV (reference sequence). The CDR3 sequence: CASSRRQGANYGYTF. The DNA for the CDR3 is TGTGCCAGCAGTCGACGACAGGGGGCGAACTATGGCTACACCTTC.

This clonotype turned up a few times. The chain is built from TRBV29-1 and TRBJ1-1; possibly TRBD1 for D (6 bases). Germline-derived CDR1 and CDR2 are SQVTM and ANQGSEA. Trimming shortened V by 3 bases and J by 4 bases, and 15 bases separated the two germline ends. The CDR3 is 14 amino acids. The CDR3 spells CSVDFRDKTTEAFF. DNA for the CDR3: TGCAGCGTTGACTTCCGGGACAAGACCACTGAAGCTTTCTTT.

J is TRBJ1-1 and V is TRBV6-1, with D hard to call. The CDR3 is 15 amino acids. CDR1 and CDR2 from the germline V gene are MNHNS and SASEGT. V was cut by 6 bases and J by 4 bases, with 18 bases left in between. The CDR3 sequence is CASSRIEWVVTEAFF. CDR3 DNA: TGTGCCAGCAGCAGAATCGAGTGGGTGGTCACTGAAGCTTTCTTT.

This clonotype was counted at least ten times. The rearrangement joins TRBV28 to TRBJ1-5; D call uncertain. CDR3 length: 12 residues. V was pared by 1 base and J by 5 bases, with 3 bases between. Looked up from germline, CDR1 is MDHEN and CDR2 is SYDVKM. The CDR3 DNA is TGTGCCAGCAGTTTATTCGATCAGCCCCAGCATTTT. Its translation: CASSLFDQPQHF.

V and J are TRBV6-5 and TRBJ2-7; TRBD1 matches at 11 bases. Losses at the gene ends were 6 bases for V and 0 bases for J; bases not matched to a gene: 7. The CDR3 is 16 residues long. In germline, CDR1 is MNHEY, CDR2 SVGAGI. The DNA for the CDR3 is TGTGCCAGCAGGTCCCCCGGGACAGGGGGCTCCTACGAGCAGTACTTC. Amino acids: CASRSPGTGGSYEQYF.

This clonotype was seen at least ten times. The rearrangement joins TRBV7-2 to TRBJ2-7; 12 bases align to TRBD2. Germline V gene sequence: CDR1 SGHTA, CDR2 FQGNSA. The CDR3 covers 13 residues. Losses at the gene ends were 8 bases for V and 2 bases for J; bases not matched to a gene: 1. CDR3 coding DNA: TGTGCCAGCCGGACTAGCGGGGCCTACGAGCAGTACTTC. Translating it yields CASRTSGAYEQYF.

This clonotype was seen repeatedly, ten times or more. The V call is TRBV20-1, the J call TRBJ1-6; D unresolved. There are 14 residues in the CDR3. CDR1 and CDR2 (germline): DFQATT, SNEGSKA (reference sequence). V dropped 3 bases and J dropped 7 bases, with 13 bases sitting between them. The CDR3 coding sequence is TGCAGTGCTAGGAATCAGAACACCAATTCACCCCTCCACTTT. Encoded protein: CSARNQNTNSPLHF.

This clonotype was picked up a small number of times. V usage is TRBV7-2 and J usage is TRBJ2-5, with 7 bases that match TRBD1. Trimming took 5 bases from V and 4 from J; bases not matched to a gene: 7. CDR3 size: 14 residues. From germline, CDR1 is SGHTA and CDR2 FQGNSA. The CDR3, as DNA: TGTGCCAGCAGCCGGGACAGCCCTAGAGAGACCCAGTACTTC. This translates into CASSRDSPRETQYF. The full variable domain, completed using reference TRBV7-2 and TRBJ2-5, is GAGVSQSPSNKVTEKGKDVELRCDPISGHTALYWYRQSLGQGLEFLIYFQGNSAPDKSGLPSDRFSAERTGGSVSTLTIQRTQQEDSAVYLCASSRDSPRETQYFGPGTRLLVL.

This clonotype was detected many times. The CDR3 sequence: CASSLQDRSKLFF. CDR3 DNA: TGTGCCAGCAGTTTACAGGACAGATCAAAACTGTTTTTT. The rearrangement joins TRBV12-3 or TRBV12-4 to TRBJ1-4, with D possibly being TRBD1 (6 bases). V lost 2 bases and J lost 10, with 11 bases in between. The CDR3 loop spans 13 amino acids.

The chain recombines TRBV24-1 with TRBJ2-7; D possibly corresponds to TRBD1 (5 bases). Germline-derived CDR1 and CDR2 are KGHDR and SFDVKD. Deletions cut 2 bases from V and 11 bases from J, with 15 bases between. The CDR3 consists of 13 residues. CDR3 bases: TGTGCCACCAGTGATTCGTTAACAGGAAATAAGTACTTC. Translated, it gives CATSDSLTGNKYF.

CDR3 residues: CASSVAGKSTIYF. Here the CDR3 DNA reads TGCGCCAGCAGCGTGGCAGGGAAGAGCACCATATATTTT. The genes are TRBV5-1 and TRBJ1-3, with D maybe TRBD1 (5 bases). V lost 4 bases and J 9 bases, leaving 14 bases between the germline ends. Germline assignment: CDR1 SGHRS and CDR2 YFSETQ. The CDR3 runs to 13 residues.

This clonotype occurred many times. The chain joins TRBV24-1 to TRBJ2-5; D gene unclear. V gave up 12 bases and J gave up 2 bases, with 12 bases separating them. The germline V gene has CDR1 KGHDR and CDR2 SFDVKD. This CDR3 comprises 12 residues. CDR3 sequence reads: CAAFSWQETQYF. The DNA for the CDR3 is TGTGCCGCCTTCAGTTGGCAAGAGACCCAGTACTTC.

This clonotype was observed at least ten times. The chain recombines TRBV27 with TRBJ2-2; D call uncertain. Germline lookup yields CDR1 MNHEY and CDR2 SMNVEV (reference sequence). Trimming cost V 8 bases and J 7 bases, with 5 bases left between them. The CDR3 has 10 residues. The CDR3 spells CASGFGELFF. CDR3 DNA sequence: TGTGCCAGCGGATTCGGGGAGCTGTTTTTT.

This clonotype was observed many times. In DNA form, the CDR3 reads TGTGCCAGCAGTTCCGGAGGGGCCAACGTCCTGACTTTC. It is translated as CASSSGGANVLTF. The V gene is TRBV6-1, the J gene TRBJ2-6; D uncertain. V lost 5 bases, J lost 4 bases, and 6 bases lay in between. CDR1 and CDR2 from the germline V gene are MNHNS and SASEGT. The CDR3 extends over 13 amino acids.

J is TRBJ2-3 and V is TRBV12-5; no clear D. In germline, CDR1 is LGHNT, CDR2 FRNRAP. The V and J ends lost 6 bases and 4 bases respectively, with 5 bases between them. The CDR3 totals 11 residues. The CDR3 DNA is TGTGCTAGTGGCTCTTCAGATACGCAGTATTTT. Translating gives CASGSSDTQYF.